A selection of T cell receptor beta chains follows, all from one sample in a study of graft-versus-host responses after intestinal transplantation. Their antigen targets remain unknown. Only in-frame clones appear in the TCRdb table, and some are missing; sequencing was by immunoSEQ multiplex PCR. The sample records some 86,000 clones, less than 90% being singletons. Sequences were derived from unstimulated CD4+ T cells sorted from spleen or lymph node cells, sampled before transplant. These receptors were taken from a human donor who was the organ donor for an intestinal transplant. The CDR3 runs from the conserved cysteine through the conserved F or W. D genes are given only for firm matches. Clone size appears in some rows only: once, few, many, or a class for an expanded clone.

V gene: TRBV7-3; clone size: .; D gene: .; J gene: TRBJ2-1; CDR3 protein: CASSLTGGLNEQFF; CDR3 DNA: TGTGCCAGCAGCTTAACTGGTGGGCTCAATGAGCAGTTCTTC
V gene: TRBV7-9; clone size: .; D gene: TRBD1; J gene: TRBJ1-6; CDR3 protein: CASSPWTGRDSPLHF; CDR3 DNA: TGTGCCAGCAGCCCGTGGACAGGGAGGGATTCACCCCTCCACTTT
V gene: TRBV15; clone size: .; D gene: TRBD1; J gene: TRBJ2-1; CDR3 protein: CATSSRTGDRAYNEQFF; CDR3 DNA: TGTGCCACCAGCAGCCGCACGGGGGACAGGGCATACAATGAGCAGTTCTTC
V gene: TRBV2; clone size: .; D gene: TRBD1; J gene: TRBJ2-5; CDR3 protein: CASSYTPPTGGAGETQYF; CDR3 DNA: TGTGCCAGCAGTTACACTCCCCCGACAGGGGGCGCGGGGGAGACCCAGTACTTC
V gene: TRBV7-2; clone size: .; D gene: .; J gene: TRBJ2-4; CDR3 protein: CASSFSSRGTKNIQYF; CDR3 DNA: TGTGCCAGCAGCTTTTCTAGCCGCGGAACCAAAAACATTCAGTACTTC
V gene: TRBV7-6; clone size: .; D gene: .; J gene: TRBJ2-7; CDR3 protein: CASSSGVAQEQYF; CDR3 DNA: TGTGCCAGCAGCTCCGGGGTGGCGCAGGAGCAGTACTTC
V gene: TRBV11-3; clone size: .; D gene: .; J gene: TRBJ2-3; CDR3 protein: CASSLEPSSTDTQYF; CDR3 DNA: TGTGCCAGCAGCTTAGAGCCTAGCTCCACAGATACGCAGTATTTT
V gene: TRBV19; clone size: once; D gene: .; J gene: TRBJ2-7; CDR3 protein: CASSIGAVMGTYEQYF; CDR3 DNA: TGTGCCAGTAGTATTGGAGCGGTTATGGGGACCTACGAGCAGTACTTC
V gene: TRBV27; clone size: .; D gene: TRBD1; J gene: TRBJ1-1; CDR3 protein: CASRTGPVAFF; CDR3 DNA: TGTGCCAGCAGGACAGGGCCGGTAGCTTTCTTT
V gene: TRBV7-9; clone size: .; D gene: TRBD1; J gene: TRBJ1-4; CDR3 protein: CASSLGQGAGRAEKLFF; CDR3 DNA: TGTGCCAGCAGCTTAGGACAGGGGGCCGGGAGGGCTGAAAAACTGTTTTTT
V gene: TRBV15; clone size: .; D gene: TRBD2; J gene: TRBJ2-3; CDR3 protein: CATSRGDYSSTDTQYF; CDR3 DNA: TGTGCCACCAGCCGTGGGGACTACTCTAGCACAGATACGCAGTATTTT
V gene: TRBV4-1; clone size: .; D gene: TRBD2; J gene: TRBJ2-1; CDR3 protein: CASSQEVAGGYNEQFF; CDR3 DNA: TGCGCCAGCAGCCAAGAGGTAGCGGGAGGATACAATGAGCAGTTCTTC
V gene: TRBV4-2; clone size: .; D gene: TRBD2; J gene: TRBJ2-1; CDR3 protein: CASSPVAGNSYNEQFF; CDR3 DNA: TGTGCCAGCAGCCCTGTAGCGGGAAACTCCTACAATGAGCAGTTCTTC
V gene: TRBV27; clone size: .; D gene: .; J gene: TRBJ2-7; CDR3 protein: CASSLFPSAASYEQYF; CDR3 DNA: TGTGCCAGCAGTTTATTCCCGTCAGCGGCCAGCTACGAGCAGTACTTC
V gene: TRBV9; clone size: .; D gene: .; J gene: TRBJ2-1; CDR3 protein: CASSVSQGWYNEQFF; CDR3 DNA: TGTGCCAGCAGCGTAAGTCAGGGGTGGTACAATGAGCAGTTCTTC
V gene: TRBV2; clone size: .; D gene: .; J gene: TRBJ2-3; CDR3 protein: CASSEESGETDTQYF; CDR3 DNA: TGTGCCAGCAGTGAAGAGTCAGGGGAGACAGATACGCAGTATTTT
V gene: TRBV27; clone size: .; D gene: TRBD1; J gene: TRBJ2-7; CDR3 protein: CASSNWDSPYEQYF; CDR3 DNA: TGTGCCAGCAGTAACTGGGACAGCCCCTACGAGCAGTACTTC
V gene: TRBV11-3; clone size: .; D gene: .; J gene: TRBJ2-3; CDR3 protein: CASSFRTDTQYF; CDR3 DNA: TGTGCCAGCAGCTTCAGAACAGATACGCAGTATTTT
V gene: TRBV27; clone size: .; D gene: TRBD1; J gene: TRBJ2-3; CDR3 protein: CASRPDRDTDTQYF; CDR3 DNA: TGTGCCAGCAGACCGGACAGGGACACAGATACGCAGTATTTT
V gene: TRBV27; clone size: .; D gene: TRBD1; J gene: TRBJ1-6; CDR3 protein: CASRLLQGLGSPLHF; CDR3 DNA: TGTGCCAGCAGGCTGTTACAGGGGTTAGGGTCACCCCTCCACTTT
V gene: TRBV2; clone size: .; D gene: .; J gene: TRBJ2-7; CDR3 protein: CASTAVRSPYEQYF; CDR3 DNA: TGTGCCAGCACCGCGGTGAGGTCCCCCTACGAGCAGTACTTC
V gene: TRBV27; clone size: .; D gene: .; J gene: TRBJ2-1; CDR3 protein: CASSRPPGYEQFF; CDR3 DNA: TGTGCCAGCAGTCGCCCTCCGGGGTATGAGCAGTTCTTC
V gene: TRBV29-1; clone size: .; D gene: TRBD2; J gene: TRBJ2-7; CDR3 protein: CSVQRGARREEQYF; CDR3 DNA: TGCAGCGTGCAGCGGGGGGCCCGGCGCGAGGAGCAGTACTTC
V gene: TRBV27; clone size: .; D gene: TRBD1; J gene: TRBJ1-5; CDR3 protein: CASSSRTGGQPQHF; CDR3 DNA: TGTGCCAGCAGTTCCCGGACAGGGGGCCAGCCCCAGCATTTT
V gene: TRBV5-6; clone size: .; D gene: .; J gene: TRBJ2-3; CDR3 protein: CASSRGSGSWADTQYF; CDR3 DNA: TGTGCCAGCAGCCGCGGTTCTGGTTCCTGGGCAGATACGCAGTATTTT
V gene: TRBV5-4; clone size: .; D gene: TRBD1; J gene: TRBJ1-5; CDR3 protein: CASSPDRDQPQHF; CDR3 DNA: TGTGCCAGCAGCCCCGACAGGGATCAGCCCCAGCATTTT
V gene: TRBV6-1; clone size: .; D gene: TRBD1; J gene: TRBJ1-6; CDR3 protein: CASSDQDRGSPLHF; CDR3 DNA: TGTGCCAGCAGTGACCAGGACAGGGGTTCACCCCTCCACTTT
V gene: TRBV28; clone size: .; D gene: .; J gene: TRBJ2-7; CDR3 protein: CASSLREEQYF; CDR3 DNA: TGTGCCAGCAGTTTGCGAGAGGAGCAGTACTTC
V gene: TRBV10-3; clone size: .; D gene: TRBD2; J gene: TRBJ2-5; CDR3 protein: CAASAGAGGPGETQYF; CDR3 DNA: TGTGCCGCCTCTGCCGGGGCGGGAGGGCCGGGAGAGACCCAGTACTTC
V gene: TRBV6-5; clone size: .; D gene: TRBD1; J gene: TRBJ1-5; CDR3 protein: CASSPDRGSNQPQHF; CDR3 DNA: TGTGCCAGCAGTCCGGACAGGGGGAGCAATCAGCCCCAGCATTTT
V gene: TRBV28; clone size: .; D gene: TRBD1; J gene: TRBJ2-7; CDR3 protein: CASCLRGMEQYF; CDR3 DNA: TGTGCCAGCTGCCTCAGGGGGATGGAGCAGTACTTC
V gene: TRBV7-2; clone size: .; D gene: TRBD1; J gene: TRBJ1-6; CDR3 protein: CASSAGTALLPFF; CDR3 DNA: TGTGCCAGCAGCGCCGGGACAGCGCTCCTCCCTTTCTTT